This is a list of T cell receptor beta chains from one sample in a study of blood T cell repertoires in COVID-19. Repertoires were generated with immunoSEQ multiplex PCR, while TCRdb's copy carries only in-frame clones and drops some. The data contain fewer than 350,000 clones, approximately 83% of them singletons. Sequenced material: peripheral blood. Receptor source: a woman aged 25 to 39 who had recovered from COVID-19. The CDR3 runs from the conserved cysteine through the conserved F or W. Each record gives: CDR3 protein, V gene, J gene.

CDR3: CASSFGSLNTEAFF; V: TRBV5-5; J: TRBJ1-1
CDR3: CASSLGQGAFGGSTEAFF; V: TRBV5-4; J: TRBJ1-1
CDR3: CASTRQGVRNQPQHF; V: TRBV19; J: TRBJ1-5
CDR3: CASSLPGQGYEQYF; V: TRBV5-6; J: TRBJ2-7
CDR3: CSVLADKLDPYEQYF; V: TRBV29-1; J: TRBJ2-7
CDR3: CASSSGLAGVGEQFF; V: TRBV7-2; J: TRBJ2-1
CDR3: CASSRGDRGQYEQYF; V: TRBV6-5; J: TRBJ2-7
CDR3: CASSLAGGIYGYTF; V: TRBV5-1; J: TRBJ1-2
CDR3: CASSFSDTQYF; V: TRBV12-3/TRBV12-4; J: TRBJ2-3
CDR3: CASRAVGGKGNEQFF; V: TRBV4-1; J: TRBJ2-1
CDR3: CASSNRGNQPQHF; V: TRBV12-3/TRBV12-4; J: TRBJ1-5
CDR3: CATSRDRHGAYGYTF; V: TRBV15; J: TRBJ1-2
CDR3: CASRPQGANTEAFF; V: TRBV7-9; J: TRBJ1-1
CDR3: CASSLAGTSGRNEQFF; V: TRBV7-2; J: TRBJ2-1
CDR3: CASSSPGGNEQYF; V: TRBV7-9; J: TRBJ2-7
CDR3: CSATRTGNTF; V: TRBV20-1; J: TRBJ1-2
CDR3: CASSGGLKLYEQYF; V: TRBV6-2/TRBV6-3; J: TRBJ2-7
CDR3: CSVRQALEAFF; V: TRBV29-1; J: TRBJ1-1
CDR3: CASSRTPRGEVGEKLFF; V: TRBV11-2; J: TRBJ1-4
CDR3: CASSPSYGRGVETQYF; V: TRBV5-6; J: TRBJ2-5
CDR3: CASKYGQGREPLHF; V: TRBV6-6; J: TRBJ1-6
CDR3: CASSRDSSGNEQFF; V: TRBV2; J: TRBJ2-1
CDR3: CASSNRLGRAYNEQFF; V: TRBV7-8; J: TRBJ2-1
CDR3: CASSSGQVGSTTDTQYF; V: TRBV5-1; J: TRBJ2-3
CDR3: CASSEYTSGGGEQFF; V: TRBV25-1; J: TRBJ2-1
CDR3: CASSLWGLAGVYEQYF; V: TRBV27; J: TRBJ2-7
CDR3: CSGGTVTEAFF; V: TRBV29-1; J: TRBJ1-1
CDR3: CASSLSGEGQPQHF; V: TRBV27; J: TRBJ1-5
CDR3: CASSYGRGRQPQHF; V: TRBV6-6; J: TRBJ1-5